A selection of T cell receptor beta chains follows, all from one sample in a study of blood T cell repertoires in COVID-19. Method: immunoSEQ multiplex PCR; TCRdb's copy keeps in-frame clones and lacks some. The sample records 350,000 to 400,000 clones, roughly 87% being singletons. The source material was PBMCs or T cells enriched from blood (not recorded which). These receptors came from a young woman who had recovered from COVID-19. Each CDR3 is given with its conserved first and last residue. A D gene is named only where the DNA matches it firmly. Some rows have no size entry. The others give once, few or many, or a class for an expanded clone.

v_call	d_call	clone_size	j_call	cdr3_nt	cdr3_aa
TRBV27	-	-	TRBJ1-1	TGTGCCAGCAGTTGGGGAGTTCCCCTATCAGGGAACACTGAAGCTTTCTTT	CASSWGVPLSGNTEAFF
TRBV19	-	-	TRBJ2-1	TGTGCCAGTAGTATAGACGCCTACAATGAGCAGTTCTTC	CASSIDAYNEQFF
TRBV6-5	-	-	TRBJ1-5	TGTGCCAGCAGTTACTCGCTAGGGGTGGGGCCCCAGCATTTT	CASSYSLGVGPQHF
TRBV3-1/TRBV3-2	-	once	TRBJ1-1	TGTGCCAGCAGCCAAGGACAGGTTCTGAACACTGAAGCTTTCTTT	CASSQGQVLNTEAFF
TRBV14	TRBD2	few	TRBJ2-3	TGTGCCAGCAGCCGCCTTGCGGGGGGAATCACAGATACGCAGTATTTT	CASSRLAGGITDTQYF
TRBV28	-	-	TRBJ1-5	TGTGCCAGCACTTTGGGCGGGAGCAATCAGCCCCAGCATTTT	CASTLGGSNQPQHF
TRBV27	-	few	TRBJ1-1	TGTGCCAGCTCTACCGGGGGGAACACTGAAGCTTTCTTT	CASSTGGNTEAFF
TRBV5-1	TRBD2	-	TRBJ2-1	TGCGCCAGCAGCCCCGGGGGGGCTATTAATGAGCAGTTCTTC	CASSPGGAINEQFF
TRBV3-1/TRBV3-2	-	few	TRBJ2-5	TGTGCCAGCAGCCAAGATCCGGTTGACAGCCAAGAGACCCAGTACTTC	CASSQDPVDSQETQYF
TRBV27	-	-	TRBJ1-1	TGTGCCAGCAGTGATCCAGGGATGAACACTGAAGCTTTCTTT	CASSDPGMNTEAFF
TRBV3-1/TRBV3-2	-	-	TRBJ1-6	TGTGCCAGCACCAAGTCAGTTGGTGATTCACCCCTCCACTTT	CASTKSVGDSPLHF
TRBV29-1	TRBD1	many	TRBJ1-1	TGCAGCGGCGCCCTACACAGGGGGATGAACACTGAAGCTTTCTTT	CSGALHRGMNTEAFF
TRBV2	TRBD1	-	TRBJ2-1	TGTGCCAGCAGCTTACAGGGGGCTGGAGGCAATGAGCAGTTCTTC	CASSLQGAGGNEQFF
TRBV12-1	-	-	TRBJ2-7	TGTGCCAGCAGCTTTTTGAGCTGCGAGCAGTACTTC	CASSFLSCEQYF
TRBV14	TRBD2	-	TRBJ2-3	TGTGCCAGCAGCCAACCTAGCGGGGGTCTCACAGATACGCAGTATTTT	CASSQPSGGLTDTQYF
TRBV7-3	TRBD2	-	TRBJ2-3	TGTGCCAGCAGTTCGGGGGGGTACACAGATACGCAGTATTTT	CASSSGGYTDTQYF
TRBV28	-	-	TRBJ1-5	TGTGCCAGCATCCCTGGACAGTGGGTAGGGCAGCCCCAGCATTTT	CASIPGQWVGQPQHF
TRBV19	-	-	TRBJ1-5	TGTGCCAGTAGTATGTCCAGGGCTTATAGCAATCAGCCCCAGCATTTT	CASSMSRAYSNQPQHF
TRBV25-1	-	once	TRBJ2-5	TGTGCCAGCAGTCAAGGGGCCGGAGAGACCCAGTACTTC	CASSQGAGETQYF
TRBV28	-	-	TRBJ1-1	TGTGCCAGCAGCCTCCCCGGGGGGCTTAACACTGAAGCTTTCTTT	CASSLPGGLNTEAFF
TRBV5-4	TRBD1	-	TRBJ2-7	TGTGCCAGCAGCCAGGGACAGGCTTATTTCGAGCAGTACTTC	CASSQGQAYFEQYF
TRBV19	-	-	TRBJ2-3	TGTGCCAGTAGTCTCCAGGTGGGCCTTGCGCAGTATTTT	CASSLQVGLAQYF
TRBV3-1/TRBV3-2	-	-	TRBJ2-3	TGTGCCAGCAGCCAAGAGGGACCTGTAGCGGATTACAACCTTAGAGATACGCAGTATTTT	CASSQEGPVADYNLRDTQYF
TRBV5-1	-	-	TRBJ2-5	TGCGCCAGCAGCTCCGTACTCCAAGAGACCCAGTACTTC	CASSSVLQETQYF
TRBV7-6	-	-	TRBJ2-1	TGTGCCAGCAGCTTAGGGCGGGCAGATGAGCAGTTCTTC	CASSLGRADEQFF
TRBV27	-	-	TRBJ2-1	TGTGCCAGCAGTCACAGTGCCACCTACAATGAGCAGTTCTTC	CASSHSATYNEQFF
TRBV7-2	TRBD2	-	TRBJ2-1	TGTGCCAGCAGCATACTACCACTGACTAGCGGGAACAATGAGCAGTTCTTC	CASSILPLTSGNNEQFF
TRBV7-2	TRBD2	once	TRBJ2-2	TGTGCCAGCAGCGACGTTTTTTTAGCGGGAAACACCGGGGAGCTGTTTTTT	CASSDVFLAGNTGELFF
TRBV7-8	-	-	TRBJ1-5	TGTGCCAGCAGCTCCTGGACAGTAGTAACGGGCAATCAGCCCCAGCATTTT	CASSSWTVVTGNQPQHF
TRBV7-9	TRBD2	-	TRBJ2-2	TGTGCCAGCAGCCCAAAGGGACTAGCGGGAGGGCCCAGCACCGGGGAGCTGTTTTTT	CASSPKGLAGGPSTGELFF
TRBV29-1	-	few	TRBJ1-5	TGCAGCGCAGAGGAGACCCCGGGGCAGCCCCAGCATTTT	CSAEETPGQPQHF
TRBV6-5	TRBD2	-	TRBJ2-5	TGTGCCAGCAGTCCCCCTATCGGGAGGGAGACCCAGTACTTC	CASSPPIGRETQYF
TRBV5-4	TRBD2	-	TRBJ2-3	TGTGCCAGCAGCTCCTCTAGCGGGAGTCGGATTGGCGGCACAGATACGCAGTATTTT	CASSSSSGSRIGGTDTQYF
TRBV4-1	TRBD1	-	TRBJ2-7	TGCGCCAGCAGCCAAACCGGGACAGGCACGCTCTCCTACGAGCAGTACTTC	CASSQTGTGTLSYEQYF
TRBV5-4	-	-	TRBJ2-3	TGTGCCAGCAGCTCACGACAGGTGGGGGATACGCAGTATTTT	CASSSRQVGDTQYF
TRBV7-2	TRBD2	-	TRBJ2-1	TGTGCCAGCAGCAGAGACGGGGCTAGCGGGAGGGGGGAGCAGTTCTTC	CASSRDGASGRGEQFF
TRBV5-4	TRBD1	-	TRBJ1-4	TGTGCCAGCAGCGCCGGGGGACAGCAAAATGAAAAACTGTTTTTT	CASSAGGQQNEKLFF
TRBV5-1	TRBD2	-	TRBJ2-1	TGCGCCAGCAGCTTGGTACTAGCGGGGGCCAATGAGCAGTTCTTC	CASSLVLAGANEQFF
TRBV19	-	-	TRBJ2-7	TGTGCCAGTAGTATAGGGGCAGGATCAGGGGAGCAGTACTTC	CASSIGAGSGEQYF
TRBV4-1	-	-	TRBJ2-5	TGCGCCAGCAGCCCCTCTTGGGGGGGGCGGGAGACCCAGTACTTC	CASSPSWGGRETQYF
TRBV5-1	TRBD1	few	TRBJ1-1	TGCGCCCTCAAGGGGACAGGGCCGTCGAAGGCTGAAGCTTTCTTT	CALKGTGPSKAEAFF
TRBV9	-	-	TRBJ2-7	TGTGCCAGCAGCCCCGACGGGGTCAACGAGCAGTACTTC	CASSPDGVNEQYF
TRBV27	TRBD2	-	TRBJ2-7	TGTGCCAGCAGTAGCGCATATCGGGAGGGTATCAACGAGCAGTACTTC	CASSSAYREGINEQYF
TRBV13	TRBD2	-	TRBJ2-2	TGTGCCACGAGACTAGCGGGAGGCATCGGGGAGCTGTTTTTT	CATRLAGGIGELFF
TRBV9	-	-	TRBJ1-2	TGTGCCAGCAGCGCAACTCTCCGTCCCCACACCTTC	CASSATLRPHTF
TRBV4-1	-	-	TRBJ1-1	TGCGCCAGCAGCCAAGTGGAGATTTACTCTGAAGCTTTCTTT	CASSQVEIYSEAFF
TRBV11-2	TRBD2	-	TRBJ2-5	TGTGCCAGCAGCTTATCGCCGGGAGGGCAGGAGACCCAGTACTTC	CASSLSPGGQETQYF
TRBV5-4	-	-	TRBJ1-3	TGTGCCAGCAGCGACACGAGCTCTGGAAACACCATATATTTT	CASSDTSSGNTIYF
TRBV7-2	-	-	TRBJ2-1	TGTGCCAGCAGCTTAGGTCTAGGGGGTGAGCAGTTCTTC	CASSLGLGGEQFF
TRBV5-1	-	-	TRBJ1-5	TGCGCCAGCAGCTTGGAAGGGGTTAGCAATCAGCCCCAGCATTTT	CASSLEGVSNQPQHF
TRBV20-1	-	few	TRBJ1-1	TGCAGTGCTAGTGGCGGGACCACTGAAGCTTTCTTT	CSASGGTTEAFF
TRBV19	TRBD1	-	TRBJ2-5	TGTGCCAGTAGTCCCCGGGACAGCCGACCTCCGTCCCAGTACTTC	CASSPRDSRPPSQYF
TRBV28	TRBD2	-	TRBJ2-3	TGTGCCAGCAGTTTAGCGCTGACTAGCGGCAGCACAGATACGCAGTATTTT	CASSLALTSGSTDTQYF